This is a list of T cell receptor beta chains from one sample in a study of shared clonotypes between healthy human individuals. Here immunoSEQ multiplex PCR was the method, and the copy in TCRdb shows in-frame clones only, minus some. The data contain 100,000 or so clones, roughly two thirds of them singletons. Sequenced material: memory CD8+ T cells sorted from blood. Receptors originate from a woman under 40 in good health. The CDR3 runs from the conserved cysteine through the conserved F or W. The order of the fields is clone size, V gene, D gene, CDR3 length, J gene, CDR3 DNA, CDR3 protein. The D gene is left open where the match is weak. A row's size may be missing; if present it is once, few, many or a size class.

.	TRBV19	TRBD1	17	TRBJ1-5	TGTGCCAGTAGGGACCTCTACGACAGGGGCCCTAATCAGCCCCAGCATTTT	CASRDLYDRGPNQPQHF
few	TRBV4-2	TRBD2	17	TRBJ2-1	TGTGCCAGCAGCCATATAACCGGACTAGCGGGCTACAATGAGCAGTTCTTC	CASSHITGLAGYNEQFF
.	TRBV25-1	.	15	TRBJ2-2	TGTGCCAGCAGTCAGGAGGGGACGAACACCGGGGAGCTGTTTTTT	CASSQEGTNTGELFF
.	TRBV19	TRBD2	16	TRBJ2-7	TGTGCCAGTAGTATAGCGGGAGGAGCCCGGTTCTACGAGCAGTACTTC	CASSIAGGARFYEQYF
.	TRBV4-2	.	15	TRBJ2-7	TGTGCCAGCAGCCAGGAGGAAGGGGGGCCTTACGAGCAGTACTTC	CASSQEEGGPYEQYF
.	TRBV2	TRBD2	15	TRBJ2-1	TGTGCCAGCACGGGGCGGGAGGGCCTCTGGGATGAGCAGTTCTTC	CASTGREGLWDEQFF
.	TRBV9	.	17	TRBJ2-2	TGTGCCAGCAGCGTAGCAGGGGCTGTGGCGAACACCGGGGAGCTGTTTTTT	CASSVAGAVANTGELFF
.	TRBV5-4	.	16	TRBJ1-1	TGTGCCAGCAGTTCCGGATACGGGACAATTTCCACTGAAGCTTTCTTT	CASSSGYGTISTEAFF
.	TRBV19	TRBD1	15	TRBJ2-7	TGTGCCAGTAGACCTAGACAGGGGCGATCCTACGAGCAGTACTTC	CASRPRQGRSYEQYF
many	TRBV19	TRBD1	15	TRBJ1-5	TGTGCCAGTAGCTCGACAGGGTTGAGCAATCAGCCCCAGCATTTT	CASSSTGLSNQPQHF
.	TRBV7-7	TRBD2	17	TRBJ2-5	TGTGCCAGCAGCTTGGGAGGGGGACTAGCGGGCCTAGAGACCCAGTACTTC	CASSLGGGLAGLETQYF
.	TRBV4-1	TRBD1	18	TRBJ2-4	TGCGCCAGCAGCCAAGTAAGACCCGAACAGGGGACCAAAAACATTCAGTACTTC	CASSQVRPEQGTKNIQYF
.	TRBV19	TRBD1	15	TRBJ1-4	TGTGCCAGTAGTGTTCGACAGGGAAATCGTCGAAAACTGTTTTTT	CASSVRQGNRRKLFF
.	TRBV7-3	.	15	TRBJ2-7	TGTGCCAGCAGCACAGGGAGAAGGTCTGTCTACGAGCAGTACTTC	CASSTGRRSVYEQYF
many	TRBV19	TRBD2	14	TRBJ2-7	TGTGCCAGTAGTGAGGGACTAGCGTCCTACGAGCAGTACTTC	CASSEGLASYEQYF
.	TRBV7-9	.	15	TRBJ2-7	TGTGCCAGCAGCTTAGGCAGCGGACTCACCTACGAGCAGTACTTC	CASSLGSGLTYEQYF
.	TRBV9	.	12	TRBJ2-3	TGTGCCAGCAGCGTAGGGTTCGATACGCAGTATTTT	CASSVGFDTQYF
.	TRBV2	.	13	TRBJ2-2	TGTGCCAGCAGACCCACTAACACCGGGGAGCTGTTTTTT	CASRPTNTGELFF
few	TRBV21-1	.	15	TRBJ2-7	TGTGCCAGCAGCATGACAGGGGGCAAGACCTACGAGCAGTACTTC	CASSMTGGKTYEQYF
.	TRBV28	TRBD2	16	TRBJ2-7	TGTGCCAGCAGTTACGAGCAGCGGGAGTACTCCTACGAGCAGTACTTC	CASSYEQREYSYEQYF
many	TRBV19	.	16	TRBJ1-1	TGTGCCAGTAGTATTTACGGGGGGGAAGAATCGGCTGAAGCTTTCTTT	CASSIYGGEESAEAFF
many	TRBV1	.	16	TRBJ2-7	TGCACCAGCAGCTTTATTGGGACAGGGGGAAACTACGAGCAGTACTTC	CTSSFIGTGGNYEQYF
.	TRBV25-1	.	15	TRBJ2-7	TGTGCCAGCAGTGTTAACGAGGGAAATCCTCACGAGCAGTACTTC	CASSVNEGNPHEQYF
.	TRBV30	TRBD1	13	TRBJ2-7	TGTGCCTGGTCCCTGACAGGGTCGGGCGAGCAGTACTTC	CAWSLTGSGEQYF
.	TRBV19	.	15	TRBJ1-5	TGTGCCAGTAGTATCTGGGGGACCTCCAATCAGCCCCAGCATTTT	CASSIWGTSNQPQHF
once	TRBV4-1	.	13	TRBJ2-4	TGCGCCAGCAGCCAGCCGGGGGGCATCAGTCGGTACTTC	CASSQPGGISRYF
.	TRBV29-1	.	13	TRBJ1-5	TGCAGCGTTGGCAACAGGAGCAATCAGCCCCAGCATTTT	CSVGNRSNQPQHF
.	TRBV27	.	16	TRBJ2-7	TGTGCCAGCAGAATTAGCATCCGGGACGGACCCTACGAGCAGTACTTC	CASRISIRDGPYEQYF
.	TRBV7-9	TRBD2	17	TRBJ2-1	TGTGCCAGCAGCTTAGTGTCGACTAGCGGGATAGGCAATGAGCAGTTCTTC	CASSLVSTSGIGNEQFF
few	TRBV27	TRBD1	14	TRBJ1-4	TGTGCCAGCAGCTCGGACAGGGATTATGAAAAACTGTTTTTT	CASSSDRDYEKLFF
many	TRBV7-8	.	14	TRBJ1-1	TGTGCCAGCAGCTTTGGGGGTGTAAGCACTGAAGCTTTCTTT	CASSFGGVSTEAFF
.	TRBV29-1	TRBD2	13	TRBJ2-1	TGCAGCGTTGCCGGGACTAGGTACAATGAGCAGTTCTTC	CSVAGTRYNEQFF
.	TRBV7-2	.	13	TRBJ2-5	TGTGCCAGCAGCTCCGAGCGGATTGGGACCCAGTACTTC	CASSSERIGTQYF
.	TRBV6-5	.	13	TRBJ2-1	TGTGCCAGCAGTTGCCAGAACCACAATGAGCAGTTCTTC	CASSCQNHNEQFF
.	TRBV7-9	TRBD2	15	TRBJ2-7	TGTGCCAGCAGCTTGACTAGCGGGAGGGCAGGCGAGCAGTACTTC	CASSLTSGRAGEQYF
.	TRBV6-1	TRBD2	15	TRBJ2-2	TGTGCCAGCAGTCCGGGGGAGCGGGAGTCCGGGGAGCTGTTTTTT	CASSPGERESGELFF
.	TRBV18	.	13	TRBJ2-7	TGTGCCAGCTCACAAAAAGCAGGTCACGAGCAGTACTTC	CASSQKAGHEQYF
few	TRBV6-6	.	14	TRBJ2-3	TGTGCCAGCAGCCGACTGGGGGGCACAGATACGCAGTATTTT	CASSRLGGTDTQYF
once	TRBV27	TRBD1	15	TRBJ2-3	TGTGCCAGCAGTTTGCGGGGACAGGTTACAGATACGCAGTATTTT	CASSLRGQVTDTQYF
.	TRBV2	.	16	TRBJ2-7	TGTGCCAGCAGTGATCCCGGGGGACCTAGCTCCTACGAGCAGTACTTC	CASSDPGGPSSYEQYF
.	TRBV27	.	14	TRBJ1-5	TGTGCCAGCAGTCAGGGACAAATAAATCAGCCCCAGCATTTT	CASSQGQINQPQHF
medium-sized	TRBV9	.	17	TRBJ2-2	TGTGCCAGCAGCAAATATTACCAAATTTTGAACACCGGGGAGCTGTTTTTT	CASSKYYQILNTGELFF
few	TRBV4-1	TRBD2	15	TRBJ2-5	TGCGCCAGCAGCCAAGGACCTTCGGGGGGGGAGACCCAGTACTTC	CASSQGPSGGETQYF
few	TRBV6-1	TRBD1	15	TRBJ1-1	TGTGCCAGCAGTGAATTTCAGGGGGTCGACACTGAAGCTTTCTTT	CASSEFQGVDTEAFF
.	TRBV4-2	.	16	TRBJ2-4	TGTGCCAGCAGCCAAGAATTGGGGGGATCAGTAAACATTCAGTACTTC	CASSQELGGSVNIQYF
.	TRBV12-1	.	14	TRBJ2-5	TGTGCCAGTTGGGGGCGACAGGGCGGAGAGACCCAGTACTTC	CASWGRQGGETQYF
.	TRBV4-2	TRBD2	17	TRBJ2-1	TGTGCCAGCAGCCAACATAGCGGGGGACCCTCCTACAATGAGCAGTTCTTC	CASSQHSGGPSYNEQFF
.	TRBV29-1	.	11	TRBJ2-7	TGCAGCGCCCATTGCTGCGACGAGCAGTACTTC	CSAHCCDEQYF
.	TRBV9	.	14	TRBJ2-3	TGTGCCAGCAGCGTAGAGCAGTTCACAGATACGCAGTATTTT	CASSVEQFTDTQYF
once	TRBV7-9	.	17	TRBJ2-2	TGTGCCAGCAGCACCTCGACCAGGACGGCGAACACCGGGGAGCTGTTTTTT	CASSTSTRTANTGELFF
.	TRBV28	.	16	TRBJ2-4	TGTGCCAGCAGTCCCGGGACTGTCCTAGCCAAAAACATTCAGTACTTC	CASSPGTVLAKNIQYF
.	TRBV19	TRBD1	15	TRBJ2-5	TGTGCCAGTAGGACTGAGACAGGGTTGGAAGAGACCCAGTACTTC	CASRTETGLEETQYF
.	TRBV6-5	TRBD1	14	TRBJ2-5	TGTGCCAGCAGTTCGGACAGGGGGCAGGAGACCCAGTACTTC	CASSSDRGQETQYF
.	TRBV28	.	15	TRBJ1-5	TGTGCCAGCAGTTACCAGGGATGGGTTAATCAGCCCCAGCATTTT	CASSYQGWVNQPQHF